The present TCR beta chain was sequenced within a study of identical twins (dated by TCRdb to the mid-2010s). A note on the overall study: The study deep-sequenced TCR alpha and beta repertoires from monozygotic twins, unrelated adults of various ages and cord blood to test whether fetal clonotypes persist. To rule out contamination, replicate twin experiments were performed at different times with different library preparation protocols. What the work shows at the level of the full study, not this receptor alone: Zero-insertion analyses could be partly confounded by invariant T cells such as MAIT and iNKT, although diverse VJ usage argued against such confounding for most clonotypes. The excess sharing between twins in beta out-of-frame sequences was weaker because fewer shared sequences reduced the signal-to-noise ratio. Fewer insertions were carried by abundant cord blood beta clonotypes; a weaker similar trend was observed in young adult naive repertoires, while no such trend was observed in memory repertoires. Recombination models systematically underestimated out-of-frame TCR alpha sharing in monozygotic twins but agreed with sharing between unrelated individuals. Compared with coincidental sharing between unrelated individuals, an excess of low generation-probability sequences was observed among out-of-frame TCR alpha sequences shared between twins. Conclusions relied on cross-sectional statistical analysis, since the same donors could not be followed over many years.

Trimming accounts for 2 bases at V and 3 bases at J, while the number of junction bases matched to no gene is 14. From its cysteine to its phenylalanine, the CDR3 spans 18 amino acids. Of all the DNA, just the CDR3 is kept, 54 bases in frame from base 1. Looking up the germline V gene yields CDR1 MGHRA and CDR2 YSYEKL. A note on this clonotype: Its antigen remains undetermined. Within one base of it there is no much larger clone, and no base qualities were kept.

Library method: 5' RACE. TCRdb lists the instrument as Illumina HiSeq 2000. Template switching introduced a universal primer binding site; the final cDNA contained a unique molecular identifier, enabling accurate counting of TCR cDNA molecules. Specific primers in the conserved constant-segment region were used to synthesize first-strand cDNA for the TCR alpha and beta chains. Each cDNA library was double barcoded, with a SMART-Mk sample barcode plus Illumina barcodes, to control for contamination. TruSeq adapter sequences and Illumina sample barcodes were added in two successive PCR steps. Sequencing of the TCR alpha and beta cDNA libraries was done on the Illumina HiSeq platform using custom primers. The paper's data handling went like this. MiGEC processed the raw reads to extract unique molecular identifiers, while MiXCR was used to determine the CDR3 positions. For each individual, recombination models were inferred using an EM algorithm with the repgenHMM and IGoR tools. Shared clonotype analysis was performed with the tcR package in R, normalizing sharing by the product of cloneset sizes. To study raw recombination free of thymic and clonal selection effects, out-of-frame nonproductive sequences were analyzed. The raw public data were reprocessed by TCRdb itself: fastp quality trimming at Q25, MiXCR clonotype calling, in-frame beta chains only. Rows are combined by CDR3 protein, so each entry shows the most common genes and DNA. The V and J calls here are based on TCRdb, not the publication. The sample table contains roughly 1,500,000 distinct CDR3 sequences; only one count was recorded for about 32% of them. Clones ranked in the top ten supply 0.27% of the sample.

Only healthy Caucasian donors were included. This chain joins TRBV4-1 to TRBJ1-2; TRBD1 lines up with 8 middle nucleotides. The sequence was obtained from a newborn girl in good health. The specimen sequenced was cord blood. The nucleotide sequence reads TGCGCCAGCAGCCAAACCGGACAGGGCGGGTTAGGGGACTATGGCTACACCTTC. Its amino acids are CASSQTGQGGLGDYGYTF.